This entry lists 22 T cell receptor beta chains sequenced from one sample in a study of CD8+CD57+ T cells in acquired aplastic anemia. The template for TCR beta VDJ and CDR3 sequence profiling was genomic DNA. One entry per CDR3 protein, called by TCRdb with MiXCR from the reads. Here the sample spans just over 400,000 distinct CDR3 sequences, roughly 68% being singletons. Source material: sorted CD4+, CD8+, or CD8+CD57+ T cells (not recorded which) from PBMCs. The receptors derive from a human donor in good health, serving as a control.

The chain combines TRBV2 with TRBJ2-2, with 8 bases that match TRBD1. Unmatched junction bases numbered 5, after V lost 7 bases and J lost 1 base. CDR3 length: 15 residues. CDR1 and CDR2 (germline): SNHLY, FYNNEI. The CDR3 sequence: CASMGTGQNTGELFF. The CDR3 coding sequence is TGTGCCAGCATGGGGACAGGACAGAACACCGGGGAGCTGTTTTTT.

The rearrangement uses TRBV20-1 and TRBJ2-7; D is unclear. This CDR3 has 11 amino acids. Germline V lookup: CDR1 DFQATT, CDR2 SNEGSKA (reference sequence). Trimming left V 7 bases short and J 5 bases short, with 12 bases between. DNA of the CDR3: TGCAGTGGCCTGGCGGCCCACGAGCAGTACTTC. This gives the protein CSGLAAHEQYF.

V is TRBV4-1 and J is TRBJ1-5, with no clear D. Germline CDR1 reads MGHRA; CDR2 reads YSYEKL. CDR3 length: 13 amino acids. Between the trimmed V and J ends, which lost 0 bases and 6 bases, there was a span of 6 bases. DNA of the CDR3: TGCGCCAGCAGCCAAGAATATGGTCAGCCCCAGCATTTT. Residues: CASSQEYGQPQHF.

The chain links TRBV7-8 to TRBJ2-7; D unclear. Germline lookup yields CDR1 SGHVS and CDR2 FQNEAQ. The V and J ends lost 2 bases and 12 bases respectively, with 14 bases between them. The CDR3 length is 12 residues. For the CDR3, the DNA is TGTGCCAGCAGCTTAATTGCAGAGGAGTGGTACTTC. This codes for CASSLIAEEWYF.

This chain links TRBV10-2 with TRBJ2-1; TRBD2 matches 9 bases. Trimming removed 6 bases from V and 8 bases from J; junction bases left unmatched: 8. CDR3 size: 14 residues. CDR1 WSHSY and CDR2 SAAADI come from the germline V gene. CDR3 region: CASRLAGGPDEQFF. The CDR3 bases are TGCGCCAGCAGACTAGCGGGCGGACCGGATGAGCAGTTCTTC.

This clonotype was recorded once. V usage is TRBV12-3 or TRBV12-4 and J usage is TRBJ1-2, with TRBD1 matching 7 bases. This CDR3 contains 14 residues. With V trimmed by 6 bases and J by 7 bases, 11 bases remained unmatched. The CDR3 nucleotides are TGTGCCAGCAGGACCGGACAGGCGAGCAGTGGCTACACCTTC. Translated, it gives CASRTGQASSGYTF.

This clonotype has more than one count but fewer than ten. This CDR3 reads CASRGRESSLGYTF. CDR3 nucleotide sequence: TGTGCCAGCAGGGGGAGGGAATCGTCGTTGGGCTACACCTTC. The rearrangement links TRBV7-8 to TRBJ1-2; D call uncertain. V was cut by 6 bases and J by 8 bases, with 19 bases left in between. The CDR3 runs to 14 residues. CDR1 and CDR2 (germline): SGHVS, FQNEAQ.

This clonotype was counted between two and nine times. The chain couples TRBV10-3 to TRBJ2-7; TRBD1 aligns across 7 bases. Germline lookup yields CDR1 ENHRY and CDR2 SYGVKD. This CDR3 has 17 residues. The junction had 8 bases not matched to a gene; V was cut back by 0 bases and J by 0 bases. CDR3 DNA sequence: TGTGCCATCAGTGAGTCGACGGGACAGTCAAGCTCCTACGAGCAGTACTTC. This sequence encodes CAISESTGQSSSYEQYF.

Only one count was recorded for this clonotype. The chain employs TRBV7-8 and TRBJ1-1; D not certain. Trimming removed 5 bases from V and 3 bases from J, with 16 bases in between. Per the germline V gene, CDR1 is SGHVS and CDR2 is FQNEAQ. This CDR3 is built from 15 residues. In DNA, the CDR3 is TGTGCCAGCAGCAAAAATCCTCCCCGGGACACTGAAGCTTTCTTT. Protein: CASSKNPPRDTEAFF.

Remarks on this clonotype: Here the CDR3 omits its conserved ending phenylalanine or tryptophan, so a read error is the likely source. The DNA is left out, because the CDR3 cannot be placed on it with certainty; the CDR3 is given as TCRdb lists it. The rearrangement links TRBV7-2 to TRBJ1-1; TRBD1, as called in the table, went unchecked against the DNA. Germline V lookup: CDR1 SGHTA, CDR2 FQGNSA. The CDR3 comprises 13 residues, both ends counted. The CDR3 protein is CASSPGPMANYGY.

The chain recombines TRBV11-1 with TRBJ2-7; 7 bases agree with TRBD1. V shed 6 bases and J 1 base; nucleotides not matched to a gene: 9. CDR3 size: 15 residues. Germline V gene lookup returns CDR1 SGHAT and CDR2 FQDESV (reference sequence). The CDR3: CASSIAGGRSYEQYF. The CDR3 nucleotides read TGTGCCAGCAGTATAGCAGGGGGAAGGTCCTACGAGCAGTACTTC.

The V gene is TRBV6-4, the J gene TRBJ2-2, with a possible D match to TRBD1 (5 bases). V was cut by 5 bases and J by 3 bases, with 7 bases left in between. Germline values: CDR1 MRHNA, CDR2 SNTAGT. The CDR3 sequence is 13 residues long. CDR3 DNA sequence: TGTGCCAGCAGTAGCAGGGACACCGGGGAGCTGTTTTTT. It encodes CASSSRDTGELFF.

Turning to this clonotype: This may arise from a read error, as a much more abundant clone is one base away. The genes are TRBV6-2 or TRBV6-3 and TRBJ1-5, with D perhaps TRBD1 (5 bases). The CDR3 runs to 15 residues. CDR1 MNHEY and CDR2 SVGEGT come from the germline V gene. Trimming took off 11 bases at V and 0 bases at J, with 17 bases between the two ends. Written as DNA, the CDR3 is TGTGCCGGCACCATCCGGGGGGGTAGCAATCAGCCCCAGCATTTT. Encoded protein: CAGTIRGGSNQPQHF.

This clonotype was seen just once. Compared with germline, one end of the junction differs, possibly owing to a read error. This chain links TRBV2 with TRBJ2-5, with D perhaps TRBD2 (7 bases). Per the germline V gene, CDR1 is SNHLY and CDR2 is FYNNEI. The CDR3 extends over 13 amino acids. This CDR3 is CASKQEGGETQDF. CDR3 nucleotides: TGTGCCAGCAAACAGGAAGGGGGGGAGACCCAGGACTTC.

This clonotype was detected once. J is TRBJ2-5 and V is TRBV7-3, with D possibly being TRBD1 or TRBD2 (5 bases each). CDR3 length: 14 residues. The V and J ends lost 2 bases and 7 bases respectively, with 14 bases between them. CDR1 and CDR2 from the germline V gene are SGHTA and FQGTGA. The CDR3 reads CASSLSGSTATQYF. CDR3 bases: TGTGCCAGCAGCTTATCGGGGTCGACAGCGACCCAGTACTTC. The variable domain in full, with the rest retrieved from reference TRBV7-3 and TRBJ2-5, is GAGVSQTPSNKVTEKGKYVELRCDPISGHTALYWYRQSLGQGPEFLIYFQGTGAADDSGLPNDRFFAVRPEGSVSTLKIQRTERGDSAVYLCASSLSGSTATQYFGPGTRLLVL.

The CDR3, as DNA: TGTGCCAGCAGCTTAGTGGTTACGGGGGTCGCCTACACCTTC. It codes for CASSLVVTGVAYTF. The chain links TRBV7-2 to TRBJ1-2; possible D gene TRBD1, 5 bases. The length of the CDR3 is 14 residues. Germline V CDR1 and CDR2: SGHTA, FQGNSA. Trimming left V 1 base short and J 10 bases short, with 16 bases between. Complete variable domain (other parts from reference TRBV7-2 and TRBJ1-2): GAGVSQSPSNKVTEKGKDVELRCDPISGHTALYWYRQSLGQGLEFLIYFQGNSAPDKSGLPSDRFSAERTGGSVSTLTIQRTQQEDSAVYLCASSLVVTGVAYTFGSGTRLTVV.

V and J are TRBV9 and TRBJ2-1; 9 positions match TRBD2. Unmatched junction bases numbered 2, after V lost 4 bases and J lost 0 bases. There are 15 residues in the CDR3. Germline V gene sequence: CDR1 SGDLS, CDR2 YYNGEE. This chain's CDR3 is CASSLSGSSYNEQFF. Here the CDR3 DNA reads TGTGCCAGCAGCCTTAGCGGGAGCTCCTACAATGAGCAGTTCTTC.

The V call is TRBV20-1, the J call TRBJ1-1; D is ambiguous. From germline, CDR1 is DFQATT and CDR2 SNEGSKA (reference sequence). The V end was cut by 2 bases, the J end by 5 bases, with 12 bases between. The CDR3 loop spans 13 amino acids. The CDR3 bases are TGCAGTGCTAGACCGCAGGCAAGGACTGAAGCTTTCTTT. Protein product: CSARPQARTEAFF.

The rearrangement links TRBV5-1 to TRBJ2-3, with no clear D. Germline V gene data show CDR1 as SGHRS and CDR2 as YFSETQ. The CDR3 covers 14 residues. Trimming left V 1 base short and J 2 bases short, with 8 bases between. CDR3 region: CASSLSYSTDTQYF. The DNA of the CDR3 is TGCGCCAGCAGCTTGAGTTACTCCACAGATACGCAGTATTTT.

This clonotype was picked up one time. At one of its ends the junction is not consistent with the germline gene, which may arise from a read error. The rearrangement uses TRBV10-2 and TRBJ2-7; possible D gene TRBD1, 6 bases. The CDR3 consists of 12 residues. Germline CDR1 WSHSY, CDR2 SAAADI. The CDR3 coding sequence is TGTGCCAGCCCAGGACAGCGCTACGCGCAGTACTTC. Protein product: CASPGQRYAQYF.

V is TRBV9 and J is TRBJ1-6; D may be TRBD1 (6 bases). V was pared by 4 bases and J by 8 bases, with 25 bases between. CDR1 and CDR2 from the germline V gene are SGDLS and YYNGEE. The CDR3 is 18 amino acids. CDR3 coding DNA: TGTGCCAGCAGCTTAGGTTGTTGGGGGCTACTGGTTCATTCACCCCTCCACTTT. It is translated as CASSLGCWGLLVHSPLHF.

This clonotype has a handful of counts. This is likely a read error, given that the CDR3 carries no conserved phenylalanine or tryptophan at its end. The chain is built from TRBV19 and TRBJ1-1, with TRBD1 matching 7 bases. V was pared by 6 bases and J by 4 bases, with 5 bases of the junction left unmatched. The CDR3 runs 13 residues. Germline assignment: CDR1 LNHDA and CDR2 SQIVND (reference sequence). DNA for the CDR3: TGTGCCAGTAGCCCGGGGACAGTCACTGAAGCTTTCATT. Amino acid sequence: CASSPGTVTEAFI.